The source of this T cell receptor (beta chain) is a study of regulatory T cells in long-lasting Graves disease. Trimming left V 8 bases short and J 4 bases short, with 11 bases between. This CDR3 has 12 residues. The germline CDR1 and CDR2 sequences are WNHNN and SYGVQD (reference sequence). The TCR beta library used iRepertoire HTBI primers with Arm-PCR amplification of CDR3. Original methodology: Samples collectively showed approximately 62 TRBV and roughly 15 TRBJ segments. Each CDR3 protein is one row after TCRdb ran MiXCR on the multiplex PCR reads. The V and J calls come from TCRdb's annotation, not from the publication. The sample shows roughly 530,000 distinct CDR3 sequences, about 16% of them seen only once. Indicated time point: newly diagnosed GD, antithyroid drugs for less than 3 months. PBMC RNA was the source of the TCR library. This clonotype showed up many times. The same specimen was also included in a second study, on T cells in Graves' hyperthyroidism and ophthalmopathy. That source reports: The HTBI set primed first-round TCR CDR3 RT-PCR.

This sample comprised peripheral blood mononuclear cells (PBMCs), obtained at new diagnosis, from a patient treated with antithyroid drugs. This receptor was taken from a woman aged 35-60 years with Graves disease. The gene calls are TRBV10-1 and TRBJ1-1; the D gene is possibly TRBD1 (5 bases). The CDR3 nucleotides are TGCGCCAGCGAACCGGGGGGCACTGAAGCTTTCTTT. It encodes CASEPGGTEAFF.